This entry is about one T cell receptor beta chain. Its target is unknown. Given a much more abundant clone one base away, this may be a read error. These data originate in a study of blood T cells in healthy people across ages. Study-wide context: Per two T cells, template switching captured roughly one barcoded beta molecule. Study-wide findings and caveats: Calculation of diversity from one million T cells yielded estimates considered to be underestimates.

Donation came from healthy Caucasian individuals in Russia who were aged about 6 to 95. The use of a sample-barcoded 5' primer and a J-beta primer mix characterized a second PCR of about 6 to 12 cycles. TCRdb recomputed calls from the 5' RACE reads with MiXCR, one row per CDR3 protein. The sample has 650,000 to 1,000,000 distinct CDR3 sequences; around 34% are singletons. The receptor was derived from a man younger than 35 in good health. Sample: blood.

The CDR3 DNA sequence: TGCGCCAGCAGCAGACAGGGGGATGACTCTGGGGCCAACGTCCTGACTTTC. Translated, it gives CASSRQGDDSGANVLTF. The V gene is TRBV4-1, the J gene TRBJ2-6, with 9 nucleotides matching TRBD1. Trimming at V came to 5 bases and at J to 0 bases, leaving 5 bases not matched to a gene. This CDR3 spans 17 amino acids. CDR1 is MGHRA and CDR2 is YSYEKL in the germline V gene.